What follows describes a single TCR beta chain. The CDR3 is 16 residues long. Germline V gives CDR1 LNHDA, CDR2 SQIVND (reference sequence). V was clipped by 0 bases and J by 5 bases, with 14 bases between them. Only in-frame clones appear in the TCRdb table, and some are missing; sequencing was by immunoSEQ multiplex PCR. The sample has tens of thousands of clones, approximately 85% seen once; the top ten hold around 2%. This entry belongs to a study of OX40 agonist ivuxolimab in advanced cancers. This rearrangement joins TRBV19 to TRBJ1-5; the D gene is possibly TRBD1 (6 bases). The sequenced sample was CD4+ or CD8+ T cells sorted from blood, obtained in a trial of the OX40 agonist ivuxolimab. This receptor was taken from an adult with an advanced solid tumor such as melanoma, head and neck, liver or kidney cancer. This chain's CDR3 is CASSIDLTGMYQPQHF. In DNA, the CDR3 is TGTGCCAGTAGTATAGATCTAACAGGGATGTATCAGCCCCAGCATTTT.